Sequencing of this T cell receptor beta chain was carried out in a study of blood T cell repertoires in COVID-19. Trimming took 0 bases from V and 5 from J, leaving 11 bases between them. Germline-derived CDR1 and CDR2 are PRHDT and FYEKMQ (reference sequence). This CDR3 has 14 residues. The data were produced by immunoSEQ multiplex PCR, yet TCRdb's version contains in-frame clones alone and is incomplete. There are 250,000 or so clones in the sample; 86% occur only once, and roughly 2% lies in the top ten. The chain uses TRBV13 and TRBJ2-7, with D tentatively TRBD2 (6 bases). Sequencing input: PBMCs or T cells enriched from blood (not recorded which). The receptor was derived from a woman aged 50 to 60 who had recovered from COVID-19. CDR3: CASSLGPRGDEQYF. The CDR3 nucleotides read TGTGCCAGCAGCTTAGGGCCCCGCGGGGACGAGCAGTACTTC.